This is a list of T cell receptor beta chains from one sample in a study of blood T cell repertoires in COVID-19. The table came from immunoSEQ multiplex PCR; TCRdb's copy has only in-frame clones and leaves some out. The table lists 300,000 or so clones, over 75% of them singletons. The sequenced sample consisted of PBMCs or T cells enriched from blood (not recorded which). The receptors were gathered from a young woman who had recovered from COVID-19. The CDR3 runs from the conserved cysteine through the conserved F or W. A D gene is named only where the DNA matches it firmly. Not every row has a clone size; where given, it reads once, few, many or a size class.

V	J	size	D	DNA	CDR3
TRBV18	TRBJ1-1	once	TRBD1	TGTGCCAGCTCACCTGGACAGGGAAACACTGAAGCTTTCTTT	CASSPGQGNTEAFF
TRBV30	TRBJ1-1	.	.	TGTGCCTGGAGTATCCACGGAGGGATCACTGAAGCTTTCTTT	CAWSIHGGITEAFF
TRBV11-1	TRBJ2-1	.	.	TGTGCCAGCAGCCTACCCCGTAGCTCCTACAATGAGCAGTTCTTC	CASSLPRSSYNEQFF
TRBV6-1	TRBJ1-6	once	.	TGTGCCAGCAGTGGTGGGTCGACTTCCTATAATTCACCCCTCCACTTT	CASSGGSTSYNSPLHF
TRBV7-2	TRBJ2-5	.	TRBD1	TGTGCCAGCAGCCCCGGGACAGGGGTGGAGACCCAGTACTTC	CASSPGTGVETQYF
TRBV24-1	TRBJ2-3	.	TRBD1	TGTGCCACGGCGACGTCCAGGGGGCCGCATACGCAGTATTTT	CATATSRGPHTQYF
TRBV27	TRBJ2-6	once	TRBD1	TGTGCCAGCAGTTTCCGACAGGGCCTCGGCTCTGGGGCCAACGTCCTGACTTTC	CASSFRQGLGSGANVLTF
TRBV28	TRBJ2-3	.	TRBD2	TGTGCCAGCAGTTCCCCGGGACTAGCGGGAGGCACGGGTGATACGCAGTATTTT	CASSSPGLAGGTGDTQYF
TRBV25-1	TRBJ1-4	.	.	TGTGCCAGCAGTGAATACTTGGAGCGTGGTGAAAAACTGTTTTTT	CASSEYLERGEKLFF
TRBV21-1	TRBJ2-7	.	.	TGTGCCAGCAGCACTCGGGACAGGTTCTACGAGCAGTACTTC	CASSTRDRFYEQYF
TRBV30	TRBJ1-6	.	.	TGTGCCTGGAGTGTACGTGGAGACTATTCACCCCTCCACTTT	CAWSVRGDYSPLHF
TRBV12-3/TRBV12-4	TRBJ2-7	.	.	TGTGCCAGCAGTTTATCCGGGGAGCAGTACTTC	CASSLSGEQYF
TRBV5-1	TRBJ2-7	.	.	TGCGCCAGCAGCTTGGCCCAGGGTAGCGAGCAGTACTTC	CASSLAQGSEQYF
TRBV24-1	TRBJ2-2	.	.	TGTGCCACCAGTGATTTTCGGGGGGCTTCGAACACCGGGGAGCTGTTTTTT	CATSDFRGASNTGELFF
TRBV9	TRBJ1-4	.	.	TGTGCCAGCAGCGTAGCCGTAAAAACTAATGAAAAACTGTTTTTT	CASSVAVKTNEKLFF
TRBV11-2	TRBJ2-7	.	.	TGTGCCAGCAGCTTAGCCGCCTACGAGCAGTACTTC	CASSLAAYEQYF
TRBV7-2	TRBJ1-5	.	.	TGTGCCAGCAGCCTCGTTGATCAGCCCCAGCATTTT	CASSLVDQPQHF
TRBV28	TRBJ1-2	few	TRBD1	TGTGCCAGCAGTTTATTGGGGACAGACTATGGCTACACCTTC	CASSLLGTDYGYTF
TRBV4-1	TRBJ1-1	.	.	TGCGCCAGCAGCCCTCTCACAGCAACTGAAGCTTTCTTT	CASSPLTATEAFF
TRBV27	TRBJ1-3	few	TRBD1	TGTGCCAGCGGTCGGGCAGGGGGCATTTCTGGAAACACCATATATTTT	CASGRAGGISGNTIYF
TRBV7-2	TRBJ2-3	.	TRBD2	TGTGCCAGCAGCAGCGGGAGTGGAGCAGATACGCAGTATTTT	CASSSGSGADTQYF
TRBV28	TRBJ1-6	.	.	TGTGCCAGCAGCCCCCGCGCAGGGGTAAATTCACCCCTCCACTTT	CASSPRAGVNSPLHF
TRBV11-3	TRBJ2-2	.	TRBD2	TGTGCCAGCAGCGTCAGAGCGGGAGGATTAACCGGGGAGCTGTTTTTT	CASSVRAGGLTGELFF
TRBV5-5	TRBJ2-5	once	TRBD2	TGTGCCAGCAGCCTACGGACTAGCGGGACTTGGGAGACCCAGTACTTC	CASSLRTSGTWETQYF
TRBV7-7	TRBJ2-1	.	TRBD2	TGTGCTAGCAGCCTCTCGAGCGGGAATGGCAATGAGCAGTTCTTC	CASSLSSGNGNEQFF
TRBV7-2	TRBJ1-1	.	.	TGTGCCAGCAGCTTAGGGGCGAGTAGTTTCGCTGAAGCTTTCTTT	CASSLGASSFAEAFF
TRBV9	TRBJ2-1	.	TRBD2	TGTGCCAGCAGCGCTAGCGGGAGTCTGTACAATGAGCAGTTCTTC	CASSASGSLYNEQFF
TRBV23-1	TRBJ2-3	.	.	TGCGCCAGCAGTCAATCCTCCACAGATACGCAGTATTTT	CASSQSSTDTQYF
TRBV6-7	TRBJ2-7	many	.	TGTGCCAGCAGTTTCCTGTCCTACGAGCAGTACTTC	CASSFLSYEQYF
TRBV7-3	TRBJ2-7	.	.	TGTGCCAGCAGCCTCTTTAGTGGTTACGAGCAGTACTTC	CASSLFSGYEQYF
TRBV3-1/TRBV3-2	TRBJ1-4	.	TRBD1	TGTGCCAGCAGCCAAGAGGAGACAGGGGCTAATGAAAAACTGTTTTTT	CASSQEETGANEKLFF
TRBV2	TRBJ1-4	once	.	TGTGCCAGCAGGCCGGACAGTTCAAATGAAAAACTGTTTTTT	CASRPDSSNEKLFF
TRBV7-3	TRBJ2-1	.	.	TGTGCCAGCAGCTTAGGGCTCTACAATGAGCAGTTCTTC	CASSLGLYNEQFF
TRBV28	TRBJ2-3	.	TRBD1	TGTGCCAGCAGTTTATACCAGACAGGGGGGTGGACAGATACGCAGTATTTT	CASSLYQTGGWTDTQYF
TRBV5-4	TRBJ1-2	.	TRBD1	TGTGCCAGCAGCGCCGACAGGGGCCGATATGGCTACACCTTC	CASSADRGRYGYTF
TRBV19	TRBJ2-7	once	TRBD1	TGTGCCACCGGGGACAGCTACGAGCAGTACTTC	CATGDSYEQYF
TRBV3-1/TRBV3-2	TRBJ2-7	.	TRBD2	TGTGCCAGCAGCCAAACTAGCGGGAGGGCCTCCGAGCAGTACTTC	CASSQTSGRASEQYF
TRBV5-4	TRBJ2-5	.	.	TGTGCCAGCAGCTTCGAGTCGGTCGGGACCCAGTACTTC	CASSFESVGTQYF
TRBV5-6	TRBJ1-2	.	.	TGTGCCAGCAGCTCAACCGGGACATGGATGAGGGGTGGCTACACCTTC	CASSSTGTWMRGGYTF
TRBV29-1	TRBJ2-7	.	TRBD2	TGCAGCGTTAGCGGGAGGATATCTGGCGAGCAGTACTTC	CSVSGRISGEQYF
TRBV6-5	TRBJ1-1	.	.	TGTGCCAGCAGTTACAAGCGGAACACTGAAGCTTTCTTT	CASSYKRNTEAFF
TRBV7-3	TRBJ2-1	.	.	TGTGCCAGCAGCTTAATCGGAGGGCAAGACAATGAGCAGTTCTTC	CASSLIGGQDNEQFF
TRBV7-9	TRBJ2-2	.	.	TGTGCCAGCAACTCATCCCCGGGACTTCAGAGGACCGGGGAGCTGTTTTTT	CASNSSPGLQRTGELFF
TRBV7-2	TRBJ2-1	.	.	TGTGCCAGCAGCTTAGAGCAGGGGCAGTTCTTC	CASSLEQGQFF
TRBV9	TRBJ2-2	.	.	TGTGCCAGCAGCGTAGGCCGAACAACAGGGGAGGACACCGGGGAGCTGTTTTTT	CASSVGRTTGEDTGELFF
TRBV30	TRBJ1-5	.	TRBD1	TGTGCCTGGAGTGCCGCTTTCGGGACAGGGGGCGCTGGGAGCAATCAGCCCCAGCATTTT	CAWSAAFGTGGAGSNQPQHF
TRBV5-6	TRBJ2-7	.	.	TGTGCCAGCACCAATATTCGCGGGGATGTCGAGCAGTACTTC	CASTNIRGDVEQYF
TRBV29-1	TRBJ2-1	.	.	TGCAGCGGGAATCCTGGACTACAAAACTACAATGAGCAGTTCTTC	CSGNPGLQNYNEQFF
TRBV6-6	TRBJ1-1	.	TRBD1	TGTGCCAGCACCCACCCGGACAGGGGGGGCACTGAAGCTTTCTTT	CASTHPDRGGTEAFF
TRBV30	TRBJ1-4	.	.	TGTGCCTGGACTCGGGTAAATGAAAAACTGTTTTTT	CAWTRVNEKLFF
TRBV30	TRBJ1-2	.	TRBD1	TGTGCCTGGAGTGTACTTCAGGGGGCGCGAGGCTACACCTTC	CAWSVLQGARGYTF
TRBV9	TRBJ2-1	.	TRBD2	TGTGCCAGCAGCGTAGTGGCGGGAGGGCCCACTGAGCAGTTCTTC	CASSVVAGGPTEQFF
TRBV27	TRBJ2-7	.	.	TGTGCCAGCAGTCACAGGACACCCAGTAATTCCTACGAGCAGTACTTC	CASSHRTPSNSYEQYF